The 26 T cell receptor beta chains below were found in one sample sequenced in a study of shared clonotypes between healthy human individuals. Profiling relied on immunoSEQ multiplex PCR, and the TCRdb table lists in-frame clones only, not all of them. Counted here are some 700,000 clones, roughly 88% occurring once; the ten biggest clones make up less than 40%. The sequenced material came from memory CD8+ T cells from PBMCs. Noted subset: CD45RO+ cells pooled with CCR7-negative TemRA cells. The receptor set was obtained from a man younger than 30 in good health. Some clones in this sample may be carry-over from other donors' samples.

This clone was seen only once. The chain is built from TRBV13 and TRBJ2-1, with 12 bases matching TRBD2. The CDR3 loop spans 17 amino acids. CDR1 is PRHDT, CDR2 FYEKMQ, per germline (reference sequence). The J segment lost 5 bases and the V segment lost 4 bases, leaving 9 bases of the junction unmatched. DNA for the CDR3: TGTGCCAGCAGCTCTCTTCTAGCGGGAGGGTCCCACAATGAGCAGTTCTTC. Protein sequence: CASSSLLAGGSHNEQFF.

This sequence joins TRBV27 and TRBJ2-7, with 9 bases lining up with TRBD2. J lost 0 bases, V lost 6 bases, and 6 bases had no gene match. Germline assignment: CDR1 MNHEY and CDR2 SMNVEV (reference sequence). The CDR3 runs 15 residues. The CDR3 bases are TGTGCCAGCAGCCCCGGACTAGCGTTCTCCTACGAGCAGTACTTC. Amino acid sequence: CASSPGLAFSYEQYF.

This chain uses TRBV5-4 with TRBJ2-2; no clear D gene. The length of the CDR3 is 15 residues. Looked up from germline, CDR1 is SGHNT and CDR2 is YYREEE (reference sequence). Trimming pared 1 base from V and 4 bases from J, leaving 11 bases between. CDR3 amino acids: CASSLWVGGTGELFF. CDR3 DNA sequence: TGTGCCAGCAGCTTGTGGGTAGGCGGCACCGGGGAGCTGTTTTTT.

The gene calls are TRBV6-6 and TRBJ2-1; D possibly corresponds to TRBD2 (5 bases). Between the trimmed V and J ends, which lost 5 bases and 5 bases, there was a span of 16 bases. This CDR3 comprises 15 residues. CDR1 MNHNY and CDR2 SVGAGI come from the germline V gene (reference sequence). The CDR3 region has the DNA TGTGCCAGCAGTCAGAGGGCGGAATCCCACAATGAGCAGTTCTTC. It encodes CASSQRAESHNEQFF.

The chain joins TRBV7-6 to TRBJ2-5; D may be TRBD1 (6 bases). V shed 5 bases and J shed 5 bases, with 18 bases lying between them. Germline V gene sequence: CDR1 SGHVS, CDR2 FNYEAQ. The CDR3 sequence is 15 residues long. In DNA form, the CDR3 reads TGTGCCAGCAGCCCGGACCGGGGCACAGGGGAGACCCAGTACTTC. Protein sequence: CASSPDRGTGETQYF.

V and J are TRBV10-1 and TRBJ2-7; possibly TRBD1 for D (5 bases). The ends were cut back, 8 bases at V and 6 bases at J, with 11 bases in the middle. The CDR3 is made up of 11 amino acids. Germline loops: CDR1 WNHNN, CDR2 SYGVQD (reference sequence). CDR3 sequence: CASGTGPEQYF. CDR3 bases: TGCGCCAGCGGAACAGGACCCGAGCAGTACTTC.

The chain links TRBV27 to TRBJ2-5; D is tentatively TRBD1 or TRBD2 (5 bases each). Germline assignment: CDR1 MNHEY and CDR2 SMNVEV (reference sequence). The CDR3 length is 18 residues. V lost 5 bases and J 2 bases, leaving 24 bases between the germline ends. The CDR3 region has the DNA TGTGCCAGCAGTCCTAAGGACATAACCCGGGGAATACAAGAGACCCAGTACTTC. This gives the protein CASSPKDITRGIQETQYF.

V is TRBV2 and J is TRBJ1-4; a possible D gene is TRBD1 (5 bases). Trimming pared 6 bases from V and 0 bases from J, leaving 14 bases between. Per the germline V gene, CDR1 is SNHLY and CDR2 is FYNNEI. This CDR3 is 16 amino acids long. The DNA for the CDR3 is TGTGCCAGCAGAGTCGGGACGGCAGCAACTAATGAAAAACTGTTTTTT. Its protein is CASRVGTAATNEKLFF.

The V and J genes are TRBV7-8 and TRBJ2-3; 13 bases match TRBD2. J was trimmed by 1 base and V by 5 bases; bases with no gene match: 12. The CDR3 totals 19 residues. Germline-derived CDR1 and CDR2 are SGHVS and FQNEAQ. The CDR3 sequence is CASSRTSGGFRSGTDTQYF. The CDR3 region has the DNA TGTGCCAGCAGCCGGACTAGCGGGGGATTTCGATCGGGCACAGATACGCAGTATTTT.

This chain joins TRBV6-5 and TRBJ1-2, with 7 bases aligning to TRBD1. The CDR3 covers 14 residues. Trimming took 4 bases from V and 8 from J; bases not matched to a gene: 10. Germline values: CDR1 MNHEY, CDR2 SVGAGI. In nucleotides, the CDR3 is TGTGCCAGCAGTTTATCCGGGACAGTCGTCGGCTACACCTTC. Translating it yields CASSLSGTVVGYTF.

This chain joins TRBV4-1 and TRBJ1-1; 7 bases match TRBD1. This CDR3 has 18 residues. V lost 1 base and J lost 0; bases outside the gene matches: 11. Germline-derived CDR1 and CDR2 are MGHRA and YSYEKL. The CDR3 nucleotides read TGCGCCAGCAGCCAAGGACAGGGCTTTACTGTGCTGAACACTGAAGCTTTCTTT. The encoded protein is CASSQGQGFTVLNTEAFF.

This clone has only one observation. V usage is TRBV7-9 and J usage is TRBJ2-4; D may match TRBD1 or TRBD2 (6 bases each). This CDR3 region has 17 residues. The germline V and J ends were trimmed by 7 bases and 6 bases, with 25 bases remaining between them. Germline CDR1 SEHNR, CDR2 FQNEAQ (reference sequence). The CDR3 loop reads CASTPIFGGASGNIQYF. The CDR3 DNA reads as TGTGCCAGCACCCCTATTTTCGGGGGCGCGTCGGGAAACATTCAGTACTTC.

This chain joins TRBV27 and TRBJ2-7; D possibly corresponds to TRBD1 (5 bases). This CDR3 has 14 residues. Trimming removed 3 bases from V and 6 bases from J, with 15 bases in between. Per germline, CDR1 MNHEY and CDR2 SMNVEV (reference sequence). The CDR3 DNA reads as TGTGCCAGCAGTTTGCAGGGTATATGGGGCGAGCAGTACTTC. Its protein is CASSLQGIWGEQYF.

The chain employs TRBV21-1 and TRBJ2-5; the table's D gene call, TRBD2, was not cross checked with the DNA. TRBV21-1 corresponds to a pseudogene. The CDR3 consists of 17 residues. CDR3 DNA: TGTGCCAGCTCCGGGGGGAGGGATCGGGACCGCGGAGAGACCCAGTACTTC. Amino acids: CASSGGRDRDRGETQYF.

This clone was detected only once. The chain joins TRBV19 to TRBJ2-7, with 10 positions matching TRBD1. V gave up 4 bases and J gave up 2 bases; unmatched junction bases: 5. The CDR3 is made up of 15 amino acids. Germline CDR1 is LNHDA and CDR2 is SQIVND (reference sequence). The CDR3, as DNA: TGTGCCAGTAGTAGCGGACAGGGGGGAGCCTACGAGCAGTACTTC. This codes for CASSSGQGGAYEQYF.

The count of this clone is one. The rearrangement uses TRBV4-3 and TRBJ2-7; TRBD1 might be the D (6 bases). Germline loops: CDR1 LGHNA, CDR2 YSLEER. V dropped 0 bases and J dropped 4 bases, with 13 bases sitting between them. This CDR3 is 15 amino acids long. The CDR3 loop reads CASSQEGDTEYEQYF. The CDR3 DNA sequence: TGCGCCAGCAGCCAAGAGGGGGACACGGAATACGAGCAGTACTTC.

This clone has more than one count but fewer than ten. The J gene is TRBJ1-2, the V gene TRBV7-2; D is unresolved. The V and J ends lost 5 bases and 3 bases respectively, with 13 bases between them. Germline-derived CDR1 and CDR2 are SGHTA and FQGNSA. The CDR3 has 14 amino acids. The CDR3 region has the DNA TGTGCCAGCAGCCCCCCCAGGACGGACTATGGCTACACCTTC. It specifies CASSPPRTDYGYTF.

The chain combines TRBV5-1 with TRBJ2-2, with D unclear. V lost 4 bases to trimming and J lost 8 bases, with 9 bases between them. This CDR3 spans 12 amino acids. Germline values: CDR1 SGHRS, CDR2 YFSETQ. CDR3 in DNA: TGCGCCAGCAGCACCATCGCGGGGGAGCTGTTTTTT. Translated: CASSTIAGELFF.

The rearrangement links TRBV4-1 to TRBJ2-1; the D gene is possibly TRBD2 (6 bases). The CDR3 loop spans 16 amino acids. With 2 bases removed from V and 4 bases from J, the gap between germline ends came to 15 bases. Germline-derived CDR1 and CDR2 are MGHRA and YSYEKL. The CDR3 DNA follows: TGCGCCAGCAGCCAACAGTGGGGGGTTCTTTACAATGAGCAGTTCTTC. Residues: CASSQQWGVLYNEQFF.

V usage is TRBV27 and J usage is TRBJ2-7; possibly TRBD1 for D (5 bases). Trimming removed 6 bases at V and 0 bases at J, with 9 bases between. The CDR3 loop spans 13 amino acids. In germline, CDR1 is MNHEY, CDR2 SMNVEV (reference sequence). In DNA, the CDR3 is TGTGCCAGCAGCCCAGGGAACTCCTACGAGCAGTACTTC. This encodes CASSPGNSYEQYF.

V is TRBV14 and J is TRBJ2-1; 7 nucleotides match TRBD1. This CDR3 spans 14 amino acids. Per the germline V gene, CDR1 is SGHDN and CDR2 is FVKESK. The V and J ends lost 7 bases and 7 bases, in that order; junction bases with no gene match: 10. The CDR3 loop reads CASKGASSGNEQFF. The CDR3 DNA follows: TGTGCCAGCAAGGGGGCCTCAAGCGGTAATGAGCAGTTCTTC.

DNA for the CDR3: TGTGCCAGCGAACCCGCCGCCGGGGAGCTGTTTTTT. Translating gives CASEPAAGELFF. The chain couples TRBV6-1 to TRBJ2-2, with D unclear. The CDR3 is 12 amino acids. Per germline, CDR1 MNHNS and CDR2 SASEGT. Trimming shortened V by 8 bases and J by 6 bases, and 10 bases separated the two germline ends.

The chain is built from TRBV4-1 and TRBJ2-3; D is undetermined. Trimming removed 0 bases from V and 6 bases from J, with 10 bases in between. Germline CDR1 and CDR2: MGHRA and YSYEKL. The CDR3 has 14 residues. CDR3 amino acids: CASSQDNPIDTQYF. CDR3 in DNA: TGCGCCAGCAGCCAAGATAACCCGATTGATACGCAGTATTTT.

The V and J genes are TRBV5-4 and TRBJ2-7; 9 nucleotides agree with TRBD1. In germline, CDR1 is SGHNT, CDR2 YYREEE (reference sequence). V shed 4 bases, J shed 5 bases, and the junction held 10 bases outside the gene matches. The CDR3 extends over 15 amino acids. CDR3 sequence (DNA): TGTGCCAGCAGCGCGGGGACAGGGAGCCTAAACGAGCAGTACTTC. Protein sequence: CASSAGTGSLNEQYF.

A few counts support this clone. This chain joins TRBV9 and TRBJ1-1; the D gene is possibly TRBD1 (5 bases). There are 14 residues in the CDR3. V was trimmed by 4 bases and J by 1 base, leaving 11 bases between them. Germline lookup yields CDR1 SGDLS and CDR2 YYNGEE. CDR3 bases: TGTGCCAGCAGCCCTGGACACCGGAACACTGAAGCTTTCTTT. Translating it yields CASSPGHRNTEAFF. Using reference TRBV9 and TRBJ1-1 for the parts outside the CDR3, the full variable domain is DSGVTQTPKHLITATGQRVTLRCSPRSGDLSVYWYQQSLDQGLQFLIQYYNGEERAKGNILERFSAQQFPDLHSELNLSSLELGDSALYFCASSPGHRNTEAFFGQGTRLTVV.

This chain uses TRBV27 with TRBJ1-2, with TRBD1 identical over 7 bases. Germline V gives CDR1 MNHEY, CDR2 SMNVEV (reference sequence). V gave up 6 bases and J gave up 4 bases; unmatched junction bases: 2. This CDR3 is built from 12 residues. DNA of the CDR3: TGTGCCAGCAGGGGGACAGCCTATGGCTACACCTTC. This sequence encodes CASRGTAYGYTF.